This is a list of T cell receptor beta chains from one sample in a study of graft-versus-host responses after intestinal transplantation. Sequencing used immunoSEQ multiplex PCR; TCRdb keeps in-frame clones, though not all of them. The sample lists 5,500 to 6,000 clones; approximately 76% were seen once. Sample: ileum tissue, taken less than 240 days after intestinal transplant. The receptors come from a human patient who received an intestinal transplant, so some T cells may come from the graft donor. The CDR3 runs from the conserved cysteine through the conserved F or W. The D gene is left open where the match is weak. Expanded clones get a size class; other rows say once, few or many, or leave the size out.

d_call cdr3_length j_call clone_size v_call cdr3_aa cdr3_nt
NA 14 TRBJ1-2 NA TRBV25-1 CASSESLTSYGYTF TGTGCCAGCAGTGAATCGCTCACGAGCTATGGCTACACCTTC
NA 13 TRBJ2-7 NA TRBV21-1 CASSTSEGDEQYF TGTGCCAGCAGCACCTCTGAAGGGGACGAGCAGTACTTC
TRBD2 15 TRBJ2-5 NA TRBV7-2 CASSCLAGGRETQYF TGTGCCAGCAGCTGCCTGGCGGGGGGGAGGGAGACCCAGTACTTC
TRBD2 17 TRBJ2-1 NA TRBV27 CASSLGLAGGVRGEQFF TGTGCCAGCAGTCTCGGACTAGCGGGGGGGGTGCGGGGCGAGCAGTTCTTC
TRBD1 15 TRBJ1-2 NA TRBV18 CASSLADRANYGYTF TGTGCCAGCTCACTGGCGGACAGGGCTAACTATGGCTACACCTTC
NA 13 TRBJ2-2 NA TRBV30 CAWTEANTGELFF TGTGCCTGGACAGAAGCGAACACCGGGGAGCTGTTTTTT
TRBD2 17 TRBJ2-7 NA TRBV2 CASSVSRAGGISYEQYF TGTGCCAGCAGTGTATCTAGAGCGGGGGGCATCTCCTACGAGCAGTACTTC
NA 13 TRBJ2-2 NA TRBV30 CAWGGSRGGELFF TGTGCCTGGGGAGGGAGTCGGGGCGGGGAGCTGTTTTTT
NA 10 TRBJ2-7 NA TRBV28 CASSFHEQYF TGTGCCAGCAGTTTCCACGAGCAGTACTTC
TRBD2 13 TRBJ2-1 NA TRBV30 CAWTSGGDNEQFF TGTGCCTGGACTAGCGGGGGGGACAATGAGCAGTTCTTC
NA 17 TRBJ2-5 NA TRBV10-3 CAISESDGGGGRETQYF TGTGCCATCAGTGAGTCCGACGGGGGAGGGGGGAGAGAGACCCAGTACTTC
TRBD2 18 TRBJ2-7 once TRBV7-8 CASSLVVAGAQKGFEQYF TGTGCCAGCAGCTTAGTAGTAGCGGGGGCGCAGAAAGGATTCGAGCAGTACTTC
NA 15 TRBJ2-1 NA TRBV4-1 CASSQDFDGYNEQFF TGCGCCAGCAGCCAAGATTTTGACGGGTACAATGAGCAGTTCTTC
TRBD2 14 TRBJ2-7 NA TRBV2 CASRFSGGAYEQYF TGTGCCAGCAGGTTCAGCGGGGGGGCCTACGAGCAGTACTTC
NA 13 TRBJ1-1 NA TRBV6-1 CASRGGVLTEAFF TGTGCCAGCAGAGGGGGGGTCCTAACTGAAGCTTTCTTT
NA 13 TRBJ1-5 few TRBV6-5 CASRIDSNQPQHF TGTGCCAGCAGGATAGACAGCAATCAGCCCCAGCATTTT
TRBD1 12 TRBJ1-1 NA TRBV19 CASRDRATEAFF TGTGCCAGCCGGGACAGGGCGACTGAAGCTTTCTTT
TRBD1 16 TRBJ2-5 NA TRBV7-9 CASSPPKLTGVATQYF TGTGCCAGCAGCCCACCGAAACTGACAGGGGTGGCGACCCAGTACTTC
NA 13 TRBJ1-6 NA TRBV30 CAWSVAGVSPLHF TGTGCCTGGAGTGTGGCAGGTGTCTCACCCCTCCACTTT
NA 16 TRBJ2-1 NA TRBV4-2 CASSQTGGDPYNEQFF TGTGCCAGCAGCCAGACTGGCGGGGACCCCTACAATGAGCAGTTCTTC
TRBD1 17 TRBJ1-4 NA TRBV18 CASSRDSLLATNEKLFF TGTGCCAGCTCACGGGACAGCCTATTAGCAACTAATGAAAAACTGTTTTTT
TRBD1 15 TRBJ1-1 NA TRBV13 CASSSRGRGNTEAFF TGTGCCAGCAGCAGCAGGGGGCGGGGGAACACTGAAGCTTTCTTT
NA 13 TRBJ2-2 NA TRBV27 CASSSTSTGELFF TGTGCCAGCAGTTCGACTAGCACCGGGGAGCTGTTTTTT